This T cell receptor beta chain was retrieved from a study of cytomegalovirus exposure and HLA in healthy donors (dated by TCRdb to 2016 to 2017). Study-wide context: In an earlier analysis of several hundred of the donors, approximately 300 Gb of sequence data and some 120 million unique TCR beta sequences from about 190 million T cells were reported. An early release covering 550 to 650 HLA-typed donors comprised roughly 300 gigabases of sequencing data and around 80 million unique TCR sequences. Of the 300 to 450 genotyped donors, roughly 85% fell in the genetic ancestry cluster associated with self-reported Caucasian donors. The study was designed to test whether signatures of past pathogen exposure could be identified by cataloging public T cell receptors. Using immunosequencing, the study profiled T cell repertoires from 500 to 800 subjects and related those repertoires to cytomegalovirus serostatus. In addition to the first cohort of roughly 670 subjects, a separate validation cohort of around 110 different subjects was used. To predict cytomegalovirus infection status, the study brought together high-throughput TCR immunosequencing, statistical association of individual TCRs with disease status, and machine learning. A later analysis re-analyzed previously published TCR beta repertoires from about 600 donors and added high-resolution HLA genotyping to study TCR occurrence patterns. Rather than using new phenotypic data, the later analysis identified candidate immune exposures from TCR beta sequences and from how often those sequences occurred across donors. In an earlier analysis of about 590 of the donors, high-throughput TCR beta sequencing was used to judge whether each TCR beta V gene segment behaved as functional or pseudogenic. Donor age, sex, ethnicity and CMV serostatus were compiled together with the repertoire data. A later genetic analysis used genome-wide SNP genotypes for about 60% of the roughly 700 donors, treating that subset as a discovery cohort. All discovery cohort repertoires had been generated on a single sequencing platform. HLA typing covered class I and class II loci at four-digit resolution. The number of donors typed differed by locus, with about 629-630 for A, B, C, DRB1 and DQB1, 522 for DQA1, about 610 for DPA1, and 472 for DPB1. A few DR-DQ haplotypes were treated as single units for association and clustering because of strong linkage in the cohort. Among about 390 genotyped donors of the cohort, an average of about 240,000 unique TCR beta nucleotide sequences were sequenced per donor, around 18% of them non-productive. The full study reports these points: In a later analysis, the rate of TCR association differed among HLA loci, with DRB1 alleles having the most associated TCRs and HLA-C alleles having the fewest. Across donors, most TCR sequences were observed very rarely, whereas some public TCRs were present in many individuals. A few of the identified cytomegalovirus-associated TCR beta chains were confirmed in vitro to be specific for cytomegalovirus antigens. Specific HLA alleles were associated with 15,000 to 20,000 TCR beta sequences at a false discovery rate of 0.05 in a later analysis. An earlier analysis of around 540 of the donors showed that most TCR beta V segments appeared in productive rearrangements either about 87% or about 30% of the time, which broadly matched IMGT annotations. The study gave a list of about 170 TCR beta chains associated with cytomegalovirus. CMV serostatus was the only immune exposure information available for the cohort. In a later genetic analysis, fewer N-insertions in productive TCRs were reported among donors in an Asian-associated ancestry cluster than the roughly 700-donor mean. The cohort was sequenced for TCR beta chains only, and without alpha or paired-chain data the features that could be detected were limited. According to a later analysis, most CMV-associated TCR beta chains appeared to be HLA-restricted, and the HLA associations seemed to be driven largely by CMV exposure. Because counts were too low, roughly 18 rarely observed V segments, including chromosome 9 orphons, were left out of the earlier analysis of approximately 500 of the donors. Compared with equally common non-associated chains, HLA-associated TCR beta chains in a later analysis were more clonally expanded and had lower generation probabilities. A further reported finding was that TCR beta sequences accurately predicted the HLA-A and HLA-B alleles for most subjects in the first cohort. A group of highly shared sequence variants was considered likely to be a technical artifact of the sequencing pipeline. When HLA alleles, especially DR and DQ, strongly co-occurred, TCR associations were difficult to assign to individual alleles. The classifier was reported to diagnose cytomegalovirus status with high specificity and sensitivity in both the original and validation cohorts. V-gene and J-gene trimming of TCR beta chains was associated with a missense DCLRE1C variant in a later genetic analysis, and the association was replicated in an independent cohort. According to a later analysis, parvovirus B19, influenza, CMV and Epstein-Barr virus appeared linked to several top co-occurrence clusters. Because HLA typing was missing for some donors at each locus, association tests included only the typed subset. The authors suggested that the approach could potentially be generalized to other disease states and immunological phenotypes. Correlated functional status among segregating V segments might reflect linkage disequilibrium, but an unknown experimental factor could not be ruled out. Roughly uniform sequencing depth across donors was assumed in presence/absence analyses, although this assumption may not hold.

As regards this clone: Its target antigen remains unknown. No much larger clonotype is one base removed from it; base qualities were not supplied.

The library was made by the immunoSEQ multiplex PCR assay. For the multiplex PCR, a mixture combining 60 forward primers for TCR Vbeta segments and 13 reverse primers for TCR Jbeta segments was used. A multiplex PCR assay on genomic DNA amplified the CDR3 region of rearranged TCR beta genes. Amplified TCR beta libraries were sequenced as 87-base-pair reads on the Illumina HiSeq System. The published analysis was carried out like this. In a later analysis, about 80 million unique TCR beta chains were counted across the approximately 670 repertoires, and some 10 million of these chains were shared by at least two donors. Raw reads were error-corrected and collapsed into unique sequences by a nearest-neighbor algorithm in which closely related sequences were merged to remove PCR and sequencing errors. V, D and J gene segments were assigned by aligning CDR3 sequences to IMGT reference sequences. Each retained sequence needed at least a six-nucleotide match to both a V gene segment and a J gene segment. Rearrangements were called productive when the CDR3 lacked stop codons and stayed in frame with V and J; all others were non-productive. Following IMGT convention, CDR3 was defined as the stretch from the second conserved V-encoded cysteine up to the conserved J-encoded phenylalanine. In an earlier analysis of around 540 of the donors, sequences lacking an unambiguous match to a single V gene segment were excluded. In an earlier analysis of about 590 of the donors, a V segment was called functional when productive rearrangements were above 56.7%, and segregating when the standard deviation between donors exceeded 5%. A statistical classification framework was developed to diagnose cytomegalovirus status using the catalog of TCR beta chain sequences. A later analysis assigned V and J genes by comparing TCR nucleotide sequences with IMGT/GENE-DB human TR gene sequences. The TCRdist pipeline was used in a later analysis to assign CDR3 sequences and most-parsimonious VDJ recombination scenarios. A later analysis defined each TCR beta chain by its CDR3 amino acid sequence plus V-gene family, and excluded reads lacking a unique V-gene family. A later analysis removed 550 to 700 highly shared, low-generation-probability nucleotide sequences to deal with suspected cross-contamination and a sequencing artifact. In a later analysis, a clonal expansion index was calculated for each public chain from normalized within-repertoire ranks of inferred template counts. In a later analysis, generation probabilities were computed with a VDJ recombination model fitted to out-of-frame rearrangements, and the resulting probabilities were checked against IGoR. Hypergeometric tests were used in a later analysis to score TCR-TCR, TCR-HLA and TCR-CMV co-occurrence, with a repertoire-size bias correction applied to the TCR pairs. A later analysis estimated false discovery rates by permuting HLA or CMV assignments 20 times. In a later analysis, co-occurring TCRs were grouped using DBSCAN, and TCRdist sequence similarity was added for clustering within HLA-allele-positive subsets. Co-occurrence clustering excluded repertoires with fewer than 30,000 or more than 120,000 public chains, plus five with anomalous nucleotide sharing. The source is immuneACCESS, and TCRdb retained only in-frame sequences with V and J called. Part of the clones is not carried over; for the studies checked, unresolved V genes explain less than half of this, and the remainder is unexplained. V and J calls and clone size are copied from that table; D and trimming were computed from the DNA. For this sample the table gives about 230,000 clones, of which 75% to 85% were detected only once. Of the sample, 2.7% falls within the top ten clones.

The cohort was made up of approximately 670 healthy bone marrow donors. Cohort members were all nominally healthy when sampled, although unrecorded immune exposures were likely present. The donor tested CMV seropositive and was one of the 289 seropositive cohort members. Each donor provided a peripheral blood sample, and peripheral blood mononuclear cells were used for TCR beta sequencing. The Qiagen DNeasy Blood Extraction Kit was used to extract genomic DNA from the blood cell samples. The sample consisted of PBMCs. This receptor was identified in a woman aged 60-70 years in good health and CMV-seropositive.

The nucleotide sequence is given as TGTGCCAGCAGACCAGCAGGGGGCTTCGAGCAGTACTTC. This gives the protein CASRPAGGFEQYF. Recombination joined TRBV7-9 with TRBJ2-7, and TRBD1 matches 8 of the central bases. CDR1 SEHNR and CDR2 FQNEAQ were looked up in the germline V gene (reference sequence). The CDR3 spans 13 residues, from the cysteine through the phenylalanine. Kept here is only the CDR3 DNA, which spans 39 bases and is read in frame from base 1. Germline trimming: 6 bases from V, 6 bases from J; junction bases outside gene matches: 7.